The source of this T cell receptor beta chain is a study of PD-1 blockade in classical Hodgkin lymphoma. Every single patient, without exception, relapsed after autologous stem cell transplantation, and brentuximab vedotin exposure varied. The data were produced by immunoSEQ multiplex PCR, yet TCRdb's version contains in-frame clones alone and is incomplete. The table includes 40,000 to 45,000 clones, over 55% detected once. This CDR3 spans 14 amino acids. Germline loops: CDR1 KGHSY, CDR2 FQNENV. Deletions cut 3 bases from V and 2 bases from J, with 9 bases between. The sample consisted of peripheral blood mononuclear cells (PBMCs), taken at baseline. The sequence derives from a human donor with classical Hodgkin lymphoma. This chain uses TRBV16 with TRBJ2-3; no firm D call. CDR3 DNA sequence: TGTGCCAGCAGCCAGAGGCAGGACACAGATACGCAGTATTTT. Its translation: CASSQRQDTDTQYF.